This TCR beta chain was sequenced in a study of blood T cell repertoires in COVID-19. Turning to the study itself: Samples of COVID-19 (acute and convalescent) were obtained from the United States, Italy and Spain. Sample material is recorded as cDNA or gDNA derived from T cells, B-cell-depleted T cells, or PBMCs.

Source study methods: The assay estimated nucleated cells by amplifying reference gene primers. Libraries were prepared by immunoSEQ multiplex PCR; TCRdb keeps only in-frame clonotypes and omits some of them. V, J and clone size reflect that table, while D and trimming were determined from the DNA. This sample has 180,000 or so clones, with about 86% found just once. The specimen was peripheral blood. The sequence was obtained from a man in his fifties or sixties with acute or convalescent COVID-19.

The DNA for the CDR3 is TGTGCCATCAGTACGACAGGGGGGAGCAATCAGCCCCAGCATTTT. Translation: CAISTTGGSNQPQHF. The rearrangement uses TRBV10-3 and TRBJ1-5; 9 bases align to TRBD1. CDR3 size: 15 residues. Looked up from germline, CDR1 is ENHRY and CDR2 is SYGVKD. With 5 bases clipped from V and 1 base from J, the junction kept 3 bases outside the gene matches.